These 25 T cell receptor beta chains came from one sample sequenced in a study of monozygotic twins with cystic fibrosis. Measured with immunoSEQ multiplex PCR; TCRdb has only the in-frame clones, and not every one. This table holds roughly 32,000 clones, 90% to 98% found once. The source material was blood. Every receptor here comes from a girl aged 2-10 years with cystic fibrosis.

The gene calls are TRBV2 and TRBJ1-1, with D tentatively TRBD1 (5 bases). V lost 0 bases and J lost 4, with 12 bases in between. CDR1 is SNHLY and CDR2 is FYNNEI in the germline V gene. The CDR3 extends over 15 amino acids. This CDR3 is CASSEARDGGTEAFF. The CDR3 bases are TGTGCCAGCAGTGAAGCGAGGGATGGGGGCACTGAAGCTTTCTTT.

The chain combines TRBV18 with TRBJ1-1, with 9 bases identical to TRBD1. This CDR3 spans 17 amino acids. The germline V gene encodes CDR1 KGHSH and CDR2 LQKENI. With 3 bases clipped from V and 1 base from J, the junction kept 9 bases outside the gene matches. The CDR3 bases are TGTGCCAGCTCACCTCCGGGACAGGGAAGATGGAACACTGAAGCTTTCTTT. This encodes CASSPPGQGRWNTEAFF.

The chain employs TRBV29-1 and TRBJ1-1; D not certain. Germline values: CDR1 SQVTM, CDR2 ANQGSEA. CDR3 length: 13 amino acids. Between the trimmed V and J ends, which lost 4 bases and 3 bases, there was a span of 12 bases. CDR3: CSVVTLMDTEAFF. The DNA for the CDR3 is TGCAGCGTTGTTACTCTTATGGACACTGAAGCTTTCTTT. Full variable domain (missing parts from reference TRBV29-1 and TRBJ1-1): SAVISQKPSRDICQRGTSLTIQCQVDSQVTMMFWYRQQPGQSLTLIATANQGSEATYESGFVIDKFPISRPNLTFSTLTVSNMSPEDSSIYLCSVVTLMDTEAFFGQGTRLTVV.

The table lists this clone with a few counts. CDR3 protein: CASRGPTVYEQYF. The CDR3 DNA reads TGTGCCAGCAGGGGGCCCACCGTTTACGAGCAGTACTTC. This chain uses TRBV6-5 with TRBJ2-7, with D possibly TRBD1 on 5 matching bases. V shed 6 bases and J shed 4 bases, with 13 bases lying between them. The CDR3 length is 13 residues. Per germline, CDR1 MNHEY and CDR2 SVGAGI.

Only one count was recorded for this clone. The chain is built from TRBV15 and TRBJ1-6; no clear D. Trimming took 1 base from V and 1 from J, leaving 5 bases between them. CDR1 and CDR2 (germline): LNHNV, YYDKDF (reference sequence). The CDR3 runs 15 residues. The CDR3 region is CATSRGGSYNSPLHF. CDR3 sequence (DNA): TGTGCCACCAGCAGAGGAGGGTCCTATAATTCACCCCTCCACTTT.

The gene calls are TRBV5-8 and TRBJ1-2; 8 nucleotides agree with TRBD1. V lost 2 bases and J lost 8; bases outside the gene matches: 17. The CDR3 spans 17 residues. CDR1 is SGHTS, CDR2 YDEGEE, per germline. The CDR3 DNA sequence: TGTGCCAGCAGCTTAGGGACAGGAGGATCTGGGGTTGGCGGCTACACCTTC. This codes for CASSLGTGGSGVGGYTF.

The chain couples TRBV2 to TRBJ1-2, with 8 positions matching TRBD1. The CDR3 sequence is 13 residues long. CDR1 SNHLY and CDR2 FYNNEI come from the germline V gene. After removal of 7 bases from V and 6 bases from J, the junction contained 7 bases not matched to a gene. CDR3 in DNA: TGTGCCAGCAATTGGGGACAGGCGGATGGCTACACCTTC. It encodes CASNWGQADGYTF.

The chain uses TRBV9 and TRBJ2-7; 11 bases match TRBD2. CDR3 length equals 16 residues. CDR1 and CDR2 from the germline V gene are SGDLS and YYNGEE. This CDR3 reads CATRELAGAWEGEQYF. As DNA, the CDR3 is TGTGCAACCCGAGAACTAGCGGGAGCCTGGGAGGGCGAGCAGTACTTC.

The chain has TRBV6-5 and TRBJ1-1; D is undetermined. V was pared by 5 bases and J by 7 bases, with 17 bases between. Germline CDR1 reads MNHEY; CDR2 reads SVGAGI. This CDR3 contains 14 residues. The CDR3 sequence: CASSANRAVNEAFF. CDR3 nucleotide sequence: TGTGCCAGCAGTGCGAACAGAGCCGTAAATGAAGCTTTCTTT.

CDR3 amino acids: CASSLIQGADTQYF. CDR3 nucleotides: TGTGCCAGCAGCTTAATACAGGGAGCAGATACGCAGTATTTT. The chain recombines TRBV7-2 with TRBJ2-3, with TRBD1 as a possible D gene (6 bases). CDR1 is SGHTA, CDR2 FQGNSA, per germline. V was clipped by 2 bases and J by 4 bases, with 10 bases between them. The CDR3 has 14 amino acids.

The V gene is TRBV27, the J gene TRBJ2-1, with 9 bases matching TRBD2. Germline-derived CDR1 and CDR2 are MNHEY and SMNVEV (reference sequence). The CDR3 is 13 residues long. V lost 4 bases, J lost 8 bases, and 3 bases stayed unmatched. The CDR3 nucleotides are TGTGCCAGCAGTTGGACTAGCGTCCATGAGCAGTTCTTC. Amino acid sequence: CASSWTSVHEQFF.

In regard to this clone: One end of the junction varies from germline; a read error may be responsible. CDR3 loop: CASSEGLAGSSEQYF. The CDR3 DNA reads TGCGCCAGCAGTGAGGGACTAGCGGGATCCTCCGAGCAGTACTTC. The rearrangement uses TRBV10-1 and TRBJ2-7, with 12 bases identical to TRBD2. The germline CDR1 and CDR2 sequences are WNHNN and SYGVQD (reference sequence). This CDR3 comprises 15 residues.

The V gene is TRBV30, the J gene TRBJ1-1; weak D call: TRBD1 (6 bases). This CDR3 has 14 residues. Trimming left V 2 bases short and J 0 bases short, with 10 bases between. CDR1 is GTSNPN and CDR2 is SVGIG in the germline V gene (reference sequence). The DNA for the CDR3 is TGTGCCTGGAGTTTGGGGGGCATGAACACTGAAGCTTTCTTT. It yields the protein CAWSLGGMNTEAFF.

The chain has TRBV5-1 and TRBJ1-1; D may be TRBD1 (5 bases). V lost 6 bases and J 6 bases, leaving 18 bases between the germline ends. Germline-derived CDR1 and CDR2 are SGHRS and YFSETQ. The CDR3 is 14 residues long. In nucleotides, the CDR3 is TGCGCCAGCAATATGGACAAGTTTAACGCTGAAGCTTTCTTT. Translation gives CASNMDKFNAEAFF.

This CDR3 is CASSSTVNTEAFF. DNA of the CDR3: TGTGCCAGCAGCTCGACAGTGAACACTGAAGCTTTCTTT. The chain links TRBV13 to TRBJ1-1; a weak D match, TRBD1 (5 bases). The germline V gene has CDR1 PRHDT and CDR2 FYEKMQ (reference sequence). V gave up 4 bases and J gave up 0 bases, with 6 bases separating them. The length of the CDR3 is 13 residues.

The chain is built from TRBV29-1 and TRBJ1-2; 8 bases agree with TRBD1. Trimming took 3 bases from V and 4 from J; bases not matched to a gene: 10. Per germline, CDR1 SQVTM and CDR2 ANQGSEA. The CDR3 has 15 amino acids. The CDR3 bases are TGCAGCGTTGAGGACAGGGAGAATCACGGCTATGGCTACACCTTC. Its protein product is CSVEDRENHGYGYTF.

The V gene is TRBV6-6, the J gene TRBJ1-2; tentative D call: TRBD1 (6 bases). CDR3 length: 15 amino acids. Trimming stripped 5 bases from V and 2 bases from J, with 15 bases between. From germline, CDR1 is MNHNY and CDR2 SVGAGI (reference sequence). Here the CDR3 reads CASSTPGGRNYGYTF. The CDR3 DNA reads TGTGCCAGCAGTACCCCTGGGGGGCGGAACTATGGCTACACCTTC.

The V call is TRBV29-1, the J call TRBJ2-3; D not resolved. Germline values: CDR1 SQVTM, CDR2 ANQGSEA. The ends were cut back, 6 bases at V and 0 bases at J, with 10 bases in the middle. This CDR3 has 13 residues. The CDR3 DNA follows: TGCAGCGTAGTACGGAGTAGCACAGATACGCAGTATTTT. Residues: CSVVRSSTDTQYF.

The chain couples TRBV27 to TRBJ2-2, with TRBD2 as a possible D gene (6 bases). The CDR3 is 14 residues long. The V gene's germline CDR1 is MNHEY and CDR2 SMNVEV (reference sequence). V lost 6 bases, J lost 1 base, and 9 bases lay in between. Here the CDR3 DNA reads TGTGCCAGCAGACTAGCTAGGAACACCGGGGAGCTGTTTTTT. Translating it yields CASRLARNTGELFF.

The chain joins TRBV6-5 to TRBJ2-6; D is ambiguous. Trimming cost V 0 bases and J 4 bases, with 10 bases left between them. Germline-derived CDR1 and CDR2 are MNHEY and SVGAGI. The CDR3 has 16 amino acids. In DNA form, the CDR3 reads TGTGCCAGCAGTTACTCGCAGGCCGCCGGGGCCAACGTCCTGACTTTC. Its translation: CASSYSQAAGANVLTF.

This clone was picked up one time. The chain recombines TRBV11-2 with TRBJ2-1; TRBD2 agrees at 9 bases. The CDR3 spans 16 residues. Per germline, CDR1 SGHAT and CDR2 FQNNGV. V gave up 3 bases and J gave up 4 bases; unmatched junction bases: 7. CDR3 loop: CASSFRSGLAYNEQFF. For the CDR3, the DNA is TGTGCCAGCAGCTTCAGATCGGGACTAGCATACAATGAGCAGTTCTTC.

This chain links TRBV11-1 with TRBJ1-2; D call uncertain. This CDR3 comprises 12 residues. Germline V gene sequence: CDR1 SGHAT, CDR2 FQDESV (reference sequence). V was clipped by 2 bases and J by 8 bases, with 9 bases between them. The CDR3 nucleotides are TGTGCCAGCAGCTTAAACGATCAGGGCTACACCTTC. Protein sequence: CASSLNDQGYTF. Filled out from reference TRBV11-1 and TRBJ1-2, the complete variable domain reads EAEVAQSPRYKITEKSQAVAFWCDPISGHATLYWYRQILGQGPELLVQFQDESVVDDSQLPKDRFSAERLKGVDSTLKIQPAELGDSAMYLCASSLNDQGYTFGSGTRLTVV.

The V and J genes are TRBV5-1 and TRBJ2-7; 7 bases are shared with TRBD1. Germline trimming cut 0 bases from V and 6 bases from J; bases unmatched to any gene: 9. The CDR3 is 15 residues long. Germline values: CDR1 SGHRS, CDR2 YFSETQ. The CDR3 loop is CASSLGQGRIGEQYF. CDR3 DNA sequence: TGCGCCAGCAGCTTGGGACAGGGAAGGATAGGCGAGCAGTACTTC.

V gene TRBV2 combines with J gene TRBJ1-4; D is undetermined. The germline V gene has CDR1 SNHLY and CDR2 FYNNEI. V lost 0 bases to trimming and J lost 1 base, with 6 bases between them. The CDR3 has 15 amino acids. CDR3 DNA: TGTGCCAGCAGTGAAGCGCTCGGAACTAATGAAAAACTGTTTTTT. Its protein product is CASSEALGTNEKLFF.

The chain has TRBV30 and TRBJ1-1; D remains unclear. The CDR3 is made up of 11 amino acids. Trimming removed 3 bases at V and 5 bases at J, with 7 bases between. Germline-derived CDR1 and CDR2 are GTSNPN and SVGIG (reference sequence). CDR3 residues: CAWSPRTEAFF. CDR3 DNA: TGTGCCTGGAGCCCCAGAACTGAAGCTTTCTTT.